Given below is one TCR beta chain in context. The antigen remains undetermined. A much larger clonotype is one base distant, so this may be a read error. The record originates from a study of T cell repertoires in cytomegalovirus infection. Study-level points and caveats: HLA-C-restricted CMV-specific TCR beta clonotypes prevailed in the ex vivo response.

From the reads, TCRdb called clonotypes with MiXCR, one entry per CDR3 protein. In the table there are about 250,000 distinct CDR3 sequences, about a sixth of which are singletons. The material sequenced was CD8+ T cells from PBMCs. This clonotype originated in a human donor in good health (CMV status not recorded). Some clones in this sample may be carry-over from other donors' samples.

In nucleotides, the CDR3 is TGTGCCAGCAGTTACTCGGTTACAGGGGAAGGGATTAGCAATCAGCTCCAGCATTTT. Translation gives CASSYSVTGEGISNQLQHF. The chain joins TRBV6-2 or TRBV6-3 to TRBJ1-5, with 7 bases that match TRBD1. Germline V gives CDR1 MNHEY, CDR2 SVGEGT. The length of the CDR3 is 19 residues.